In this sample, the clone carrying this T cell receptor beta chain turned up many times. The source of the sample is a study of T cells after yellow fever vaccination. Whole-study context: Fractions low in cell number were prepared with SMART-Seq v4 Ultra Low Input.

TCRdb independently ran MiXCR on the 5' RACE reads; one entry per CDR3 protein. The sample lists over 150,000 distinct CDR3 sequences; approximately 6.8% were seen once. Deletions cut 3 bases from V and 9 bases from J, with 13 bases between. The CDR3 consists of 14 residues. Looked up from germline, CDR1 is KGHDR and CDR2 is SFDVKD. The chain combines TRBV24-1 with TRBJ2-2; D not resolved. The sample consisted of CD4+ T cells sorted from PBMCs, taken around 5 days after the first yellow fever vaccination. The TCR originated in a man younger than 35 who received the YFV17D yellow fever vaccine. Written as DNA, the CDR3 is TGTGCCACCAGTGATCCCGGGTCCCGGAGGGAGCTGTTTTTT. Protein product: CATSDPGSRRELFF.